This T cell receptor (beta chain) was recovered during a study of blood T cell repertoires in COVID-19. Study at large: Nucleic acid was either cDNA or gDNA, and it came from T cells, B-cell-depleted T cells, or PBMCs.

Profiled with immunoSEQ multiplex PCR; TCRdb holds only in-frame clones, not every one. Of 95,000 to 150,000 clones in the sample, 80% were seen once. V was trimmed by 5 bases and J by 7 bases, leaving 18 bases between them. The CDR3 runs 14 residues. The V gene's germline CDR1 is SGHDT and CDR2 YYEEEE. The sequenced sample consisted of peripheral blood. The origin of this receptor is a man aged 60-69 years with active or convalescent COVID-19. This chain uses TRBV5-6 with TRBJ1-1; D not resolved. CDR3 DNA: TGTGCCAGCAGTCGTCCTTACGGGATTAGTGAAGCTTTCTTT. This gives the protein CASSRPYGISEAFF.